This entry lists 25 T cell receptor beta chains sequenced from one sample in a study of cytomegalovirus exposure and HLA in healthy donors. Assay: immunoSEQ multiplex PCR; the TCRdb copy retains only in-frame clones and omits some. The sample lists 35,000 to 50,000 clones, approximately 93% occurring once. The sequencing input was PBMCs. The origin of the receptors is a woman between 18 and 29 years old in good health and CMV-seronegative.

CDR3 sequence reads: CASTTGDTQYF. DNA for the CDR3: TGTGCCAGCACCACGGGAGATACGCAGTATTTT. J is TRBJ2-3 and V is TRBV28; unclear D gene. Per the germline V gene, CDR1 is MDHEN and CDR2 is SYDVKM. The CDR3 length is 11 residues. V lost 7 bases, J lost 5 bases, and 7 bases lay in between.

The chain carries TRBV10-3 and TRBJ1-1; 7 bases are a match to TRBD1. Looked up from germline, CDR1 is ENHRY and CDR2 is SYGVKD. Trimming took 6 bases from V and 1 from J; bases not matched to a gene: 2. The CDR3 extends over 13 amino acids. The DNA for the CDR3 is TGTGCCATCAGACAGGGGCCGAACACTGAAGCTTTCTTT. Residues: CAIRQGPNTEAFF.

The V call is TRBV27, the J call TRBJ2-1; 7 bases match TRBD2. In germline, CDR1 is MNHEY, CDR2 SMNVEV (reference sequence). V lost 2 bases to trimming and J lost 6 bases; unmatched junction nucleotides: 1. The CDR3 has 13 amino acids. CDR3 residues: CASSLASGNEQFF. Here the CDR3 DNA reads TGTGCCAGCAGTTTAGCTAGCGGCAATGAGCAGTTCTTC.

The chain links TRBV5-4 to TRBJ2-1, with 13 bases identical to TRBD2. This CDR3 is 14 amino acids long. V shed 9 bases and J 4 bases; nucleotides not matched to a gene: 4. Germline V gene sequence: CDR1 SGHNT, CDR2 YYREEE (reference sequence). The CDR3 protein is CAMGLAGIYNEQFF. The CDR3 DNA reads TGTGCCATGGGACTAGCGGGAATTTACAATGAGCAGTTCTTC. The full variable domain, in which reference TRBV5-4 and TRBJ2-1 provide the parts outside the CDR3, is ETGVTQSPTHLIKTRGQQVTLRCSSQSGHNTVSWYQQALGQGPQFIFQYYREEENGRGNFPPRFSGLQFPNYSSELNVNALELDDSALYLCAMGLAGIYNEQFFGPGTRLTVL.

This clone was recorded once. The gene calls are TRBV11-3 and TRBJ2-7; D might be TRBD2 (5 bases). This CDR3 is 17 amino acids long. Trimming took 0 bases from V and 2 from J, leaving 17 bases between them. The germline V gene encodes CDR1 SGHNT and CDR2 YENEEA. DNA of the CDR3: TGTGCCAGCAGCTTAGAATGCCCAGGACGGGGAGCCTACGAGCAGTACTTC. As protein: CASSLECPGRGAYEQYF.

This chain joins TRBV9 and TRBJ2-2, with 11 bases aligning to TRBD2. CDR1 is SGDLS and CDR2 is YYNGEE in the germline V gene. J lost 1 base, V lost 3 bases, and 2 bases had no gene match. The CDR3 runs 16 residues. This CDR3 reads CASSAGLAVNTGELFF. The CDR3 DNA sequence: TGTGCCAGCAGCGCGGGACTAGCGGTGAACACCGGGGAGCTGTTTTTT.

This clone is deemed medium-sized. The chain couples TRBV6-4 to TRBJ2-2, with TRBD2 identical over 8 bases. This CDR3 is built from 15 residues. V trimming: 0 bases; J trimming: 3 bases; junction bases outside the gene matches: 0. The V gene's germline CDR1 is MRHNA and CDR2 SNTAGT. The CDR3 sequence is CASSDSAGDTGELFF. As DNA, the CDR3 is TGTGCCAGCAGTGACTCAGCGGGGGACACCGGGGAGCTGTTTTTT.

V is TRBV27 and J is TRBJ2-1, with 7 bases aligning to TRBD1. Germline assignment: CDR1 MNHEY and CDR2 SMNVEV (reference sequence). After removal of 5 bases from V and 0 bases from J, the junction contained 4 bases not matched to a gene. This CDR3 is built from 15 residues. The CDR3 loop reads CASSNPGGSYNEQFF. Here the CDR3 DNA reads TGTGCCAGCAGTAACCCAGGGGGCTCCTACAATGAGCAGTTCTTC.

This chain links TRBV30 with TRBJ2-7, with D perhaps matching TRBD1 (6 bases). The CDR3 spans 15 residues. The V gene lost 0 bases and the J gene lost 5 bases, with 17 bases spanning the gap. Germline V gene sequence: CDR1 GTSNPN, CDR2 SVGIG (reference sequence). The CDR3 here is CAWSVRGAVRDEQYF. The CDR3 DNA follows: TGTGCCTGGAGTGTCAGGGGCGCGGTTCGGGACGAGCAGTACTTC.

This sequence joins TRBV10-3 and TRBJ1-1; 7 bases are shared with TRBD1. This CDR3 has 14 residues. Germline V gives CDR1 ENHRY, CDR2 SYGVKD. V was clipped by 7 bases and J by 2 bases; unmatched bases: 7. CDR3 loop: CAITRDSTNTEAFF. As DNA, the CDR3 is TGTGCCATCACCCGGGACAGTACTAACACTGAAGCTTTCTTT.

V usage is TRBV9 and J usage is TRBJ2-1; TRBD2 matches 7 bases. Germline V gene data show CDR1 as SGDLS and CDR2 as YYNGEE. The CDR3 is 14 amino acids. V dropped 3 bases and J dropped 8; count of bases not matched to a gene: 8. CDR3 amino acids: CASSAGLVSYEQFF. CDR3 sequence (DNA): TGTGCCAGCAGCGCAGGACTAGTTAGCTATGAGCAGTTCTTC. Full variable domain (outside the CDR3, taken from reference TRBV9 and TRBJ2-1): DSGVTQTPKHLITATGQRVTLRCSPRSGDLSVYWYQQSLDQGLQFLIQYYNGEERAKGNILERFSAQQFPDLHSELNLSSLELGDSALYFCASSAGLVSYEQFFGPGTRLTVL.

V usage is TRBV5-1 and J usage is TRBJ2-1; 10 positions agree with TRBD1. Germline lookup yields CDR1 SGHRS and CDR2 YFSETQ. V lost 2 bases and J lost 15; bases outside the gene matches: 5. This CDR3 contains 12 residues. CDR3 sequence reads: CASSFGDRGSFF. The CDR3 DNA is TGCGCCAGCAGCTTCGGGGACAGGGGATCGTTCTTC.

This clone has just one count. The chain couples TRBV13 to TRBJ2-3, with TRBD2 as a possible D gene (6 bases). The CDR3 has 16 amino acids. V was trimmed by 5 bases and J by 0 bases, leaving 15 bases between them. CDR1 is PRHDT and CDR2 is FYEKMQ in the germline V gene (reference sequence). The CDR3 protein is CASSQGTPTSTDTQYF. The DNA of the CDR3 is TGTGCCAGCAGCCAAGGGACTCCCACTAGCACAGATACGCAGTATTTT.

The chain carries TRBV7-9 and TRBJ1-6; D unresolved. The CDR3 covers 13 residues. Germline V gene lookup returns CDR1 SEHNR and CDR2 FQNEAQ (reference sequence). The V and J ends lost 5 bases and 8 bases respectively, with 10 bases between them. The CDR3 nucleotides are TGTGCCAGCAGCCGCGGCGAGGATTCACCCCTCCACTTT. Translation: CASSRGEDSPLHF.

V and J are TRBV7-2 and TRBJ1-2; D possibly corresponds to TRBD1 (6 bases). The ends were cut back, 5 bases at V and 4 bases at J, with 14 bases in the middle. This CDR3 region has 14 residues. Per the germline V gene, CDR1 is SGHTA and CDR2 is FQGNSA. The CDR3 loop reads CASSRTWTAYGYTF. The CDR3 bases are TGTGCCAGCAGCCGAACGTGGACAGCCTATGGCTACACCTTC.

The CDR3 DNA reads as TGTGCCAGCAGAAGGACAGGTAGCTCCTACAATGAGCAGTTCTTC. Protein product: CASRRTGSSYNEQFF. This chain links TRBV2 with TRBJ2-1; 7 bases are a match to TRBD1. Trimming removed 6 bases from V and 0 bases from J; junction bases left unmatched: 5. The CDR3 is made up of 15 amino acids. Germline loops: CDR1 SNHLY, CDR2 FYNNEI.

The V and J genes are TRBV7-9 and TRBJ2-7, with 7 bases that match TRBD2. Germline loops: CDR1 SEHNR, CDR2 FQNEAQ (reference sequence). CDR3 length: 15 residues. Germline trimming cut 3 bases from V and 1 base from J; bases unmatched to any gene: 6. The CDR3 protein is CASSFWGGVSYEQYF. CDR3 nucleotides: TGTGCCAGCAGCTTTTGGGGGGGGGTTTCCTACGAGCAGTACTTC.

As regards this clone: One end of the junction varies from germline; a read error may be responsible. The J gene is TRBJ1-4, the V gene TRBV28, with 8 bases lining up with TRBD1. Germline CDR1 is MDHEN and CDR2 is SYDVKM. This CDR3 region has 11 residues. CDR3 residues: CASSSRGRVIF. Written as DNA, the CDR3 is TGTGCCAGCAGTTCCAGGGGGCGCGTAATATTT.

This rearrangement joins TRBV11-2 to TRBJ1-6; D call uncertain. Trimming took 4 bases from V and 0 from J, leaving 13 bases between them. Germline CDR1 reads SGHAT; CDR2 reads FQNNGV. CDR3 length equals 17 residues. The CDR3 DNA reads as TGTGCCAGCAGCTCGCGGTCAGAAAGCTCCTATAATTCACCCCTCCACTTT. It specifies CASSSRSESSYNSPLHF.

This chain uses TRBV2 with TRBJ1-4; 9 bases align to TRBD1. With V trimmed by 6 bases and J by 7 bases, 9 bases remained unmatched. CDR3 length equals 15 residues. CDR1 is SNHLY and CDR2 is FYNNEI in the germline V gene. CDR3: CASRDRGSNVEKLFF. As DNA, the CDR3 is TGTGCCAGCAGGGACAGGGGATCTAATGTTGAAAAACTGTTTTTT.

CDR3 protein: CASSLVGTSGSTDTQYF. CDR3 nucleotides: TGTGCCAGCAGCTTAGTAGGGACTAGCGGGAGCACAGATACGCAGTATTTT. The V gene is TRBV7-2, the J gene TRBJ2-3; TRBD2 matches 12 bases. V lost 1 base to trimming and J lost 0 bases; unmatched junction nucleotides: 2. This CDR3 contains 17 residues. Germline V gene lookup returns CDR1 SGHTA and CDR2 FQGNSA.

CDR3 in DNA: TGTGCCAGCAGCTTAGGCCAGGGTAGTTTAGGGCAGCCCCAGCATTTT. Translation: CASSLGQGSLGQPQHF. This chain uses TRBV7-9 with TRBJ1-5; weak D call: TRBD1 (5 bases). The germline V and J ends were trimmed by 1 base and 7 bases, with 17 bases remaining between them. This CDR3 is built from 16 residues. Germline CDR1 and CDR2: SEHNR and FQNEAQ (reference sequence).

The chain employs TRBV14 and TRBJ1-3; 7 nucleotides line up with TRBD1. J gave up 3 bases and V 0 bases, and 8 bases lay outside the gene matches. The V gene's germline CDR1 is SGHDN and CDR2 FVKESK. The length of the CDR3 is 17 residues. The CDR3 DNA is TGTGCCAGCAGCCAAGAGAGATTACAGGGGAATGGAAACACCATATATTTT. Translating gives CASSQERLQGNGNTIYF. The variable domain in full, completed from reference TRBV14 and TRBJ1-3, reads EAGVTQFPSHSVIEKGQTVTLRCDPISGHDNLYWYRRVMGKEIKFLLHFVKESKQDESGMPNNRFLAERTGGTYSTLKVQPAELEDSGVYFCASSQERLQGNGNTIYFGEGSWLTVV.

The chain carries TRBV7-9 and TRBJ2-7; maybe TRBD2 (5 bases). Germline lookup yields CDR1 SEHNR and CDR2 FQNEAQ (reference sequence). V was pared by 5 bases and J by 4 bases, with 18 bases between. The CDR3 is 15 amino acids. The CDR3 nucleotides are TGTGCCAGCAGCCTAGGGAGCGGCTCGTCATACGAGCAGTACTTC. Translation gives CASSLGSGSSYEQYF. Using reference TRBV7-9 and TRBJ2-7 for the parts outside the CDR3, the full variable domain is DTGVSQNPRHKITKRGQNVTFRCDPISEHNRLYWYRQTLGQGPEFLTYFQNEAQLEKSRLLSDRFSAERPKGSFSTLEIQRTEQGDSAMYLCASSLGSGSSYEQYFGPGTRLTVT.

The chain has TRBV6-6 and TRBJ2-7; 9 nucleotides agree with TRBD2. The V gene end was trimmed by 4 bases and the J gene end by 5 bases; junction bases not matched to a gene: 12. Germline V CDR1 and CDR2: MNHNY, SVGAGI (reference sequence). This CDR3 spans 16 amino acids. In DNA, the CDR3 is TGTGCCAGCAGTTCGCAAGGCGGGGGGGTGGCGCACGAGCAGTACTTC. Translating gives CASSSQGGGVAHEQYF.